These 32 T cell receptor beta chains were all obtained from the same sample, sequenced in a study of shared clonotypes between healthy human individuals. Naive CD8 cells comprised CD45RO-negative, CCR7-positively selected cells, excluding terminally differentiated effector memory CD45RA+ cells. This table comes from immunoSEQ multiplex PCR, and its TCRdb copy is limited to in-frame clones, with some not included. The sample lists about 2 million clones; approximately 94% were seen once. The sequenced material came from naive CD8+ T cells sorted from blood. Receptors originate from a man aged 18 to 35 in good health.

The rearrangement joins TRBV7-2 to TRBJ1-1; D might be TRBD1 (5 bases). CDR3 length equals 13 residues. The V and J ends lost 3 bases and 5 bases respectively, with 10 bases between them. The germline V gene encodes CDR1 SGHTA and CDR2 FQGNSA. DNA for the CDR3: TGTGCCAGCAGCTTGGACTGGGGGACTGAAGCTTTCTTT. Amino acids: CASSLDWGTEAFF.

Note on this clone: This sample also contains other DNA sequences that code for the same CDR3. The chain is built from TRBV11-2 and TRBJ2-7; weak D call: TRBD2 (5 bases). Trimming shortened V by 5 bases and J by 3 bases, and 8 bases separated the two germline ends. The CDR3 consists of 12 residues. Germline loops: CDR1 SGHAT, CDR2 FQNNGV. The CDR3 region is CASSPGLYEQYF. The CDR3 coding sequence is TGTGCCAGCAGCCCCGGACTCTACGAGCAGTACTTC.

The chain is built from TRBV15 and TRBJ2-3, with D perhaps TRBD1 or TRBD2 (5 bases each). The germline V gene has CDR1 LNHNV and CDR2 YYDKDF (reference sequence). Trimming shortened V by 3 bases and J by 1 base, and 17 bases separated the two germline ends. The CDR3 consists of 17 residues. The CDR3 bases are TGTGCCACCAGCAGTGACCACATGGGGCGGGGCACAGATACGCAGTATTTT. Protein: CATSSDHMGRGTDTQYF.

A single count supports this clone. V is TRBV5-6 and J is TRBJ1-5; 10 bases fit TRBD1. The V segment lost 4 bases and the J segment 4 bases; nucleotides outside the gene matches: 5. This CDR3 is built from 15 residues. Looked up from germline, CDR1 is SGHDT and CDR2 is YYEEEE. The CDR3 coding sequence is TGTGCCAGCAGCAGGACAGGGGGTGGAAATCAGCCCCAGCATTTT. Translated, it gives CASSRTGGGNQPQHF.

This clone was picked up one time. This same CDR3 is encoded by further DNA sequences in the sample. The chain recombines TRBV6-1 with TRBJ1-5; D is uncertain. The germline CDR1 and CDR2 sequences are MNHNS and SASEGT. The V end was cut by 3 bases, the J end by 1 base, with 4 bases between. The CDR3 spans 13 residues. CDR3 in amino acids: CASSDRSNQPQHF. The CDR3 nucleotides read TGTGCCAGCAGTGATAGGAGCAATCAGCCCCAGCATTTT.

V and J are TRBV13 and TRBJ1-2, with no clear D. V was pared by 0 bases and J by 3 bases, with 14 bases between. Germline CDR1 PRHDT, CDR2 FYEKMQ (reference sequence). CDR3 length: 16 residues. The CDR3 reads CASSLGFQDVYYGYTF. The CDR3 nucleotides read TGTGCCAGCAGCTTAGGATTTCAGGACGTCTACTATGGCTACACCTTC.

The chain carries TRBV7-9 and TRBJ1-5; no clear D gene. The CDR3 spans 15 residues. V lost 3 bases to trimming and J lost 4 bases, with 13 bases between them. Germline V gene lookup returns CDR1 SEHNR and CDR2 FQNEAQ (reference sequence). CDR3 DNA sequence: TGTGCCAGCAGCTTCTCCAGCCCCGGGAATCAGCCCCAGCATTTT. It yields the protein CASSFSSPGNQPQHF. The full variable domain, with the rest looked up from reference TRBV7-9 and TRBJ1-5, is DTGVSQNPRHKITKRGQNVTFRCDPISEHNRLYWYRQTLGQGPEFLTYFQNEAQLEKSRLLSDRFSAERPKGSFSTLEIQRTEQGDSAMYLCASSFSSPGNQPQHFGDGTRLSIL.

This clone appeared once. The V and J genes are TRBV27 and TRBJ2-1; TRBD2 aligns across 10 bases. The CDR3 runs 16 residues. Trimming took 6 bases from V and 8 from J; bases not matched to a gene: 13. CDR1 and CDR2 from the germline V gene are MNHEY and SMNVEV (reference sequence). CDR3 DNA: TGTGCCAGCAGCTCACCCTCTAGCGGGAGTAAGCATGAGCAGTTCTTC. Translation gives CASSSPSSGSKHEQFF.

V usage is TRBV6-5 and J usage is TRBJ2-1; D unresolved. CDR1 MNHEY and CDR2 SVGAGI come from the germline V gene. Trimming shortened V by 7 bases and J by 7 bases, and 20 bases separated the two germline ends. CDR3 length: 15 amino acids. CDR3 coding DNA: TGTGCCAGCATCGCCGCCACCCTCGAAGGGAATGAGCAGTTCTTC. Translation gives CASIAATLEGNEQFF.

The rearrangement links TRBV7-4 to TRBJ1-4; D remains unclear. Trimming removed 5 bases from V and 11 bases from J, with 9 bases in between. The CDR3 runs to 11 residues. The germline gives CDR1 SGHVT, CDR2 SQSDAQ. CDR3 coding DNA: TGTGCCAGCAGCCCCCTGAGGAAACTGTTTTTT. Its protein product is CASSPLRKLFF.

This clone was picked up one time. This rearrangement joins TRBV28 to TRBJ1-5; D is uncertain. V shed 7 bases and J shed 3 bases, with 16 bases lying between them. This CDR3 is built from 15 residues. Germline-derived CDR1 and CDR2 are MDHEN and SYDVKM. The CDR3, as DNA: TGTGCCAGCACCGTTACATTGGGCTACAATCAGCCCCAGCATTTT. It codes for CASTVTLGYNQPQHF.

Of note for this clone: Other DNA sequences in the sample encode the same CDR3. The rearrangement uses TRBV7-9 and TRBJ2-5; D is perhaps TRBD1 (5 bases). Deletions cut 0 bases from V and 5 bases from J, with 10 bases between. Germline CDR1 is SEHNR and CDR2 is FQNEAQ (reference sequence). This CDR3 is 14 amino acids long. The CDR3 bases are TGTGCCAGCAGCTTAGCGCAGGGCCGGGAGACCCAGTACTTC. This gives the protein CASSLAQGRETQYF.

The chain employs TRBV13 and TRBJ2-5; TRBD1 agrees at 7 bases. CDR3 size: 15 residues. CDR1 is PRHDT, CDR2 FYEKMQ, per germline (reference sequence). With 2 bases clipped from V and 5 bases from J, the junction kept 8 bases outside the gene matches. Written as DNA, the CDR3 is TGTGCCAGCAGCTTAAGGGGGAGCAGGGGGGAGACCCAGTACTTC. This translates into CASSLRGSRGETQYF.

CDR3 sequence: CASSPISSGTGELFF. CDR3 bases: TGTGCCAGCAGTCCGATCTCCAGCGGAACCGGGGAGCTGTTTTTT. This sequence joins TRBV6-5 and TRBJ2-2; TRBD2 is a possible D gene (5 bases). CDR1 is MNHEY, CDR2 SVGAGI, per germline. Trimming removed 5 bases at V and 5 bases at J, with 15 bases between. The CDR3 loop spans 15 amino acids.

Remarks on this clone: In the same sample, other DNA sequences code for this CDR3. The gene calls are TRBV19 and TRBJ2-7, with 10 bases matching TRBD2. The CDR3 extends over 14 amino acids. V was pared by 8 bases and J by 2 bases, with 6 bases of the junction left unmatched. CDR1 is LNHDA and CDR2 is SQIVND in the germline V gene (reference sequence). The DNA for the CDR3 is TGTGCCAGTTCCCCCGGGACTAGCGCCTACGAGCAGTACTTC. Protein product: CASSPGTSAYEQYF.

Notes on this clone: Distinct nucleotide sequences in the sample also encode this CDR3. This sequence joins TRBV19 and TRBJ1-1; 7 positions match TRBD1. Per germline, CDR1 LNHDA and CDR2 SQIVND (reference sequence). The CDR3 extends over 13 amino acids. V lost 3 bases, J lost 4 bases, and 2 bases stayed unmatched. The CDR3 here is CASSIQGGTEAFF. The CDR3 DNA reads TGTGCCAGTAGTATTCAGGGGGGCACTGAAGCTTTCTTT.

This clone was counted a single time. The chain uses TRBV28 and TRBJ2-3; weak D call: TRBD1 (5 bases). V lost 3 bases and J 0 bases, leaving 10 bases between the germline ends. CDR1 and CDR2 (germline): MDHEN, SYDVKM. This CDR3 has 15 amino acids. The CDR3 here is CASSFGAYSTDTQYF. DNA for the CDR3: TGTGCCAGCAGTTTTGGGGCTTATAGCACAGATACGCAGTATTTT.

This clone was found a few times. V gene TRBV5-1 combines with J gene TRBJ2-7; 8 bases are a match to TRBD2. The CDR3 is 15 amino acids. V was clipped by 5 bases and J by 4 bases; unmatched bases: 11. CDR1 is SGHRS, CDR2 YFSETQ, per germline. CDR3 bases: TGCGCCAGCAGGACACTAGCGGCGGCTCCTTACGAGCAGTACTTC. Its translation: CASRTLAAAPYEQYF.

Of note for this clone: This same CDR3 is encoded by further DNA sequences in the sample. V usage is TRBV11-2 and J usage is TRBJ1-1, with D possibly TRBD1 on 5 matching bases. The germline CDR1 and CDR2 sequences are SGHAT and FQNNGV. Trimming removed 0 bases from V and 5 bases from J, with 7 bases in between. CDR3 length: 13 amino acids. CDR3 sequence: CASSLDGGTEAFF. The CDR3 DNA reads as TGTGCCAGCAGCTTAGATGGGGGAACTGAAGCTTTCTTT.

The J gene is TRBJ2-7, the V gene TRBV5-1, with a possible D match to TRBD2 (6 bases). The CDR3 runs 14 residues. The V and J ends lost 4 bases and 2 bases respectively, with 13 bases between them. From germline, CDR1 is SGHRS and CDR2 YFSETQ. CDR3 protein: CASSPLGEAYEQYF. CDR3 bases: TGCGCCAGCAGCCCCCTGGGGGAGGCCTACGAGCAGTACTTC.

The V gene is TRBV2, the J gene TRBJ2-7; the D is unclear. Germline V gives CDR1 SNHLY, CDR2 FYNNEI. CDR3 length: 12 amino acids. V was trimmed by 2 bases and J by 6 bases, leaving 8 bases between them. The CDR3 spells CASSERWIEQYF. The CDR3 DNA sequence: TGTGCCAGCAGTGAACGGTGGATCGAGCAGTACTTC.

V usage is TRBV7-9 and J usage is TRBJ1-4; no clear D. Looked up from germline, CDR1 is SEHNR and CDR2 is FQNEAQ (reference sequence). Trimming took off 2 bases at V and 6 bases at J, with 19 bases between the two ends. The CDR3 extends over 17 amino acids. CDR3 protein: CASSLIRTGRDDEKLFF. Here the CDR3 DNA reads TGTGCCAGCAGCTTAATACGGACTGGGCGCGATGATGAAAAACTGTTTTTT.

V usage is TRBV10-3 and J usage is TRBJ2-7; 9 bases are shared with TRBD1. The CDR3 is made up of 15 amino acids. The junction had 9 bases not matched to a gene; V was cut back by 7 bases and J by 2 bases. Per germline, CDR1 ENHRY and CDR2 SYGVKD. The CDR3 nucleotides read TGTGCCATCACCGAACAGGGGGCGCCCCCCTACGAGCAGTACTTC. This sequence encodes CAITEQGAPPYEQYF.

Turning to this clone: This specimen includes other DNA sequences encoding the same CDR3. The genes are TRBV7-9 and TRBJ2-5, with 8 positions matching TRBD2. Germline V gene lookup returns CDR1 SEHNR and CDR2 FQNEAQ (reference sequence). This CDR3 spans 13 amino acids. Trimming at V came to 5 bases and at J to 4 bases, leaving 3 bases not matched to a gene. The CDR3 DNA is TGTGCCAGCAGCCCCGGGGGGGGAGAGACCCAGTACTTC. This sequence encodes CASSPGGGETQYF.

The sample holds one count of this clone. This sequence joins TRBV9 and TRBJ2-7, with 8 nucleotides matching TRBD1. Germline trimming cut 4 bases from V and 9 bases from J; bases unmatched to any gene: 9. CDR1 and CDR2 from the germline V gene are SGDLS and YYNGEE. The CDR3 contains 13 residues. The CDR3 loop is CASSPSQGALQYF. The CDR3 region has the DNA TGTGCCAGCAGCCCATCCCAGGGGGCCTTGCAGTACTTC.

The chain is built from TRBV5-4 and TRBJ2-2; TRBD1 is a possible D gene (5 bases). CDR1 and CDR2 (germline): SGHNT, YYREEE (reference sequence). V was clipped by 5 bases and J by 8 bases, with 19 bases between them. The CDR3 extends over 15 amino acids. CDR3 in DNA: TGTGCCAGCAGGGACACTCCCAGCATTGCGGGGGAGCTGTTTTTT. Amino acids: CASRDTPSIAGELFF. The full variable domain, in which reference TRBV5-4 and TRBJ2-2 provide the parts outside the CDR3, is ETGVTQSPTHLIKTRGQQVTLRCSSQSGHNTVSWYQQALGQGPQFIFQYYREEENGRGNFPPRFSGLQFPNYSSELNVNALELDDSALYLCASRDTPSIAGELFFGEGSRLTVL.

The chain employs TRBV19 and TRBJ2-5; 12 bases match TRBD1. CDR1 is LNHDA, CDR2 SQIVND, per germline (reference sequence). With V trimmed by 5 bases and J by 5 bases, 9 bases remained unmatched. The CDR3 is made up of 16 amino acids. The CDR3: CASSVGTGGLSETQYF. CDR3 bases: TGTGCCAGTAGTGTGGGGACAGGGGGCTTGAGCGAGACCCAGTACTTC.

CDR3 DNA sequence: TGTGCCAGCAGCTTAGCTTTTGGGGAAACCCACGAGCAGTACTTC. Amino acids: CASSLAFGETHEQYF. The chain couples TRBV7-9 to TRBJ2-7; D not certain. The germline CDR1 and CDR2 sequences are SEHNR and FQNEAQ (reference sequence). CDR3 length: 15 residues. V was trimmed by 0 bases and J by 5 bases, leaving 14 bases between them.

The chain uses TRBV30 and TRBJ2-2, with unresolved D. The CDR3 length is 12 residues. The germline V gene has CDR1 GTSNPN and CDR2 SVGIG (reference sequence). Trimming removed 3 bases at V and 4 bases at J, with 6 bases between. DNA for the CDR3: TGTGCCTGGAGGGGTCGCACCGGGGAGCTGTTTTTT. The encoded protein is CAWRGRTGELFF. Full variable domain (missing parts from reference TRBV30 and TRBJ2-2): SQTIHQWPATLVQPVGSPLSLECTVEGTSNPNLYWYRQAAGRGLQLLFYSVGIGQISSEVPQNLSASRPQDRQFILSSKKLLLSDSGFYLCAWRGRTGELFFGEGSRLTVL.

Only one count was recorded for this clone. The sample has other DNA sequences that encode this CDR3 too. This chain uses TRBV27 with TRBJ2-7, with a possible D match to TRBD2 (5 bases). CDR1 MNHEY and CDR2 SMNVEV come from the germline V gene (reference sequence). The ends were cut back, 1 base at V and 4 bases at J, with 8 bases in the middle. The CDR3 spans 13 residues. The CDR3 bases are TGTGCCAGCAGTTTATTTGCGGGTTACGAGCAGTACTTC. This gives the protein CASSLFAGYEQYF.

V and J are TRBV7-9 and TRBJ1-4; D is uncertain. Between the trimmed V and J ends, which lost 3 bases and 7 bases, there was a span of 15 bases. The CDR3 runs 15 residues. CDR1 is SEHNR, CDR2 FQNEAQ, per germline (reference sequence). The DNA of the CDR3 is TGTGCCAGCAGCTTCCCGACCCTGGGGAGTGAAAAACTGTTTTTT. This sequence encodes CASSFPTLGSEKLFF.

V and J are TRBV6-5 and TRBJ1-6; 9 positions agree with TRBD1. This CDR3 contains 14 residues. Per the germline V gene, CDR1 is MNHEY and CDR2 is SVGAGI. The V gene end was trimmed by 5 bases and the J gene end by 7 bases; junction bases not matched to a gene: 3. The DNA of the CDR3 is TGTGCCAGCAGTAAGACAGGGGGGAATTCACCCCTCCACTTT. It is translated as CASSKTGGNSPLHF.